This T cell receptor beta chain comes out of a study of blood T cells in healthy people across ages. The length of the CDR3 is 13 residues. The V gene's germline CDR1 is SQVTM and CDR2 ANQGSEA. The ends lost 4 bases at V and 7 bases at J; junction bases unmatched: 4. It was with a sample-barcoded 5' primer and a J-beta primer mix that a second PCR of about 6 to 12 cycles was run. Each CDR3 protein is one row after TCRdb ran MiXCR on the 5' RACE reads. The sample has about 380,000 distinct CDR3 sequences, more than 45% seen once. The J gene is TRBJ2-3, the V gene TRBV29-1, with 11 nucleotides matching TRBD2. This clonotype was sampled from a man aged 55-75 years in good health. The sequencing sample was made of blood. DNA for the CDR3: TGCAGCGTTGGACTAGCGGGGCTGTATACGCAGTATTTT. The encoded protein is CSVGLAGLYTQYF.